The present entry profiles one TCR beta chain with its context. Its antigen remains unknown. The V end was cut by 8 bases, the J end by 0 bases, with 16 bases between. Germline CDR1 is SGHTA and CDR2 is FQGTGA. CDR3 length: 16 amino acids. These data come from a study of cytomegalovirus exposure and HLA in healthy donors. Whole-study results and caveats: First-cohort TCR clusters were later found to tend to co-occur in the approximately 120 validation repertoires.

Measured with immunoSEQ multiplex PCR; TCRdb has only the in-frame clones, and not every one. The sample contains fewer than 130,000 clones, roughly 90% of which appear only once. The V gene is TRBV7-3, the J gene TRBJ2-2; D is possibly TRBD2 (5 bases). Sequencing input: PBMCs. The TCR originated in a woman aged 18-29 years in good health and CMV-seronegative. Here the CDR3 DNA reads TGTGCCAGCGGCAATGAGGGCGCTCCGAACACCGGGGAGCTGTTTTTT. Translating it yields CASGNEGAPNTGELFF.